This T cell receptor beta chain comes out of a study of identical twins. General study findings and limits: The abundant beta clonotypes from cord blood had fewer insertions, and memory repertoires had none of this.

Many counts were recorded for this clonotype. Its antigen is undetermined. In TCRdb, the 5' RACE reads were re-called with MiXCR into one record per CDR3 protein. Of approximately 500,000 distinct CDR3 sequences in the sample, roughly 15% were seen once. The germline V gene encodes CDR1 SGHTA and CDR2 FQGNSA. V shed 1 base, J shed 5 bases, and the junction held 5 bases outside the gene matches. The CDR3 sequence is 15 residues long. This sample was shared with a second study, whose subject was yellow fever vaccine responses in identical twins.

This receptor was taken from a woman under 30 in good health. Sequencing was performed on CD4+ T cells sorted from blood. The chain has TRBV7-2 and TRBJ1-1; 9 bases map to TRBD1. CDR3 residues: CASSLVTGGYTEAFF. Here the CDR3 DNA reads TGTGCCAGCAGCTTAGTTACAGGGGGCTATACTGAAGCTTTCTTT.